The rows below give T cell receptor beta chains drawn from one sample of a study of shared clonotypes between healthy human individuals. Repertoires were generated with immunoSEQ multiplex PCR, while TCRdb's copy carries only in-frame clones and drops some. The sample yields 2 million to 2.5 million clones, approximately 96% seen once. Source material: naive CD4+ T cells sorted from blood. The receptors stem from a man younger than 35 in good health. Both conserved end residues are trimmed from each CDR3. Fields, in order: V gene, J gene, CDR3 protein.

v_call: TRBV27; j_call: TRBJ2-3; cdr3_aa: ASSFRAAVAATYTQY
v_call: TRBV7-9; j_call: TRBJ2-3; cdr3_aa: ASSTGLAGGTDTQY
v_call: TRBV2; j_call: TRBJ2-3; cdr3_aa: ASRQGVWVLSTDTQY
v_call: TRBV28; j_call: TRBJ2-7; cdr3_aa: ASSSRTGVHEQY
v_call: TRBV19; j_call: TRBJ2-2; cdr3_aa: ASSILPGQGATGELF
v_call: TRBV28; j_call: TRBJ2-7; cdr3_aa: ASSFQTYEQY
v_call: TRBV2; j_call: TRBJ2-7; cdr3_aa: ASSDGTGPYEQY
v_call: TRBV7-2; j_call: TRBJ2-3; cdr3_aa: ASSLEVQIRQY
v_call: TRBV2; j_call: TRBJ1-5; cdr3_aa: ASRRAGGIQPQH
v_call: TRBV28; j_call: TRBJ2-3; cdr3_aa: AGRGQSTDTQY
v_call: TRBV30; j_call: TRBJ1-6; cdr3_aa: AWRRGGDSPLH
v_call: TRBV9; j_call: TRBJ2-1; cdr3_aa: ASSRDSLGNEQF
v_call: TRBV30; j_call: TRBJ1-2; cdr3_aa: AWGTGAVGYT
v_call: TRBV6-6; j_call: TRBJ2-7; cdr3_aa: ASSYGQGDPYEQY
v_call: TRBV18; j_call: TRBJ1-2; cdr3_aa: ASSPGPEGYT
v_call: TRBV10-3; j_call: TRBJ2-7; cdr3_aa: AISRDRGQYEQY
v_call: TRBV11-3; j_call: TRBJ1-3; cdr3_aa: ASSEFAGNTIY
v_call: TRBV9; j_call: TRBJ2-5; cdr3_aa: ASSVAVGPTGFRGETQY
v_call: TRBV5-1; j_call: TRBJ2-3; cdr3_aa: ASSSQGAGTDTQY
v_call: TRBV2; j_call: TRBJ2-5; cdr3_aa: ASMGGLRVTQY
v_call: TRBV7-2; j_call: TRBJ1-2; cdr3_aa: ASSLAQRGSYGYT
v_call: TRBV5-1; j_call: TRBJ2-7; cdr3_aa: ASSLVGSSYEQY
v_call: TRBV5-6; j_call: TRBJ1-2; cdr3_aa: ASSLVDYRANYGYT
v_call: TRBV6-1; j_call: TRBJ2-7; cdr3_aa: ASSEIQVGSSYEQY
v_call: TRBV7-9; j_call: TRBJ1-1; cdr3_aa: ASSFTGLGEAF
v_call: TRBV6-1; j_call: TRBJ1-1; cdr3_aa: ASSEALQGDKAF
v_call: TRBV28; j_call: TRBJ2-7; cdr3_aa: ASSLATTLRIFHEQY
v_call: TRBV28; j_call: TRBJ1-5; cdr3_aa: ASSRQSNQPQH
v_call: TRBV6-1; j_call: TRBJ1-1; cdr3_aa: ASSTDRGPEAF